This T cell receptor beta chain came from a study of neurological immune-mediated disorders. Study-wide points: While HTLV-1-associated myelopathy showed the greatest TCR clonal expansion, multiple sclerosis showed the least, falling below healthy controls.

CDR1 is SEHNR, CDR2 FQNEAQ, per germline (reference sequence). The V end was cut by 7 bases, the J end by 4 bases, with 5 bases between. The CDR3 spans 11 residues. The making of cDNA relied on 5'RACE with 10-nucleotide random UMIs. TCRdb processed the 5' RACE reads anew with MiXCR; each CDR3 protein has one entry. Of about 32,000 distinct CDR3 sequences detected, about 14% appear once; the ten largest clones hold roughly 5.6%. About this clonotype itself: The antigen remains unidentified.

The time point is: technical triplicate 2. The sorted-subset TCR libraries were prepared using about 1 million CD4+ or CD8+ T cells as the starting material. V usage is TRBV7-9 and J usage is TRBJ2-1; no firm D call. The sequencing input was CD4+ T cells from blood. This clonotype was obtained from a female donor with HTLV-1-associated myelopathy (HAM/TSP). The CDR3 here is CASTPYNEQFF. The CDR3 DNA follows: TGTGCCAGCACCCCATACAATGAGCAGTTCTTC.